The present TCR beta chain was sequenced within a study of cytomegalovirus exposure and HLA in healthy donors. Generated by immunoSEQ multiplex PCR, the TCRdb table keeps only in-frame clones and is missing some. Counted here are about 120,000 clones, around nine tenths occurring once; the ten biggest clones make up over 6%. Only a few counts were recorded for this clone. Its antigen is not identified. Trimming removed 6 bases from V and 2 bases from J, with 14 bases in between. The CDR3 is 14 residues long. CDR1 is LNHDA, CDR2 SQIVND, per germline (reference sequence). The donors were part of the validation cohort of 100 to 150 subjects. That cohort was separate from the first cohort, which comprised 500 to 850 subjects. Study-wide points: Within the 95 to 150 validation repertoires, first-cohort TCR clusters tended to co-occur, according to a later analysis. Cytomegalovirus association was listed for 164 TCR beta chains. CMV antigen specificity was confirmed in vitro for three CMV-associated chains.

This TCR came from a woman aged 18 to 35 in good health and CMV-seropositive. V gene TRBV19 combines with J gene TRBJ2-7, with a weak D call TRBD1 (6 bases). Specimen: PBMCs. This CDR3 reads CASSPLAGAYEQYF. The CDR3, as DNA: TGTGCCAGTAGCCCTCTAGCAGGGGCCTACGAGCAGTACTTC.